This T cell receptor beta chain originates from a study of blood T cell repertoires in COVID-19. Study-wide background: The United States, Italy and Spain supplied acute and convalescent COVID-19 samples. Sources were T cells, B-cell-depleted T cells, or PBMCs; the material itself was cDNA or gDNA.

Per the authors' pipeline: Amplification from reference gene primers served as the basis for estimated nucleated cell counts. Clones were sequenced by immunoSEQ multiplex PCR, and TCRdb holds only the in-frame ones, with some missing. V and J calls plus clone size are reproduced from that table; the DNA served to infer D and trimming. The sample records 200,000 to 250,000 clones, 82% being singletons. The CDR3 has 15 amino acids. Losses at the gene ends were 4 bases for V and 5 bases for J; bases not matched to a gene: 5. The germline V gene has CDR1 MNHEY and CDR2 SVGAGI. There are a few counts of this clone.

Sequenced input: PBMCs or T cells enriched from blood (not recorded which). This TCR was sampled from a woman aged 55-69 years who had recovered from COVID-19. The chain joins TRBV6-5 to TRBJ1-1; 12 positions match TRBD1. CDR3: CASSSGQGARTEAFF. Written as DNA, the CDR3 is TGTGCCAGCAGTTCGGGACAGGGGGCGCGGACTGAAGCTTTCTTT.